This T cell receptor beta chain was recovered during a study of T cell responses to AZD1222 COVID-19 vaccine. Sequenced by immunoSEQ multiplex PCR; TCRdb stores in-frame clones only, minus some. The table lists more than 75,000 clones, roughly 90% of them singletons, with about a quarter in the top ten. Germline values: CDR1 LNHDA, CDR2 SQIVND (reference sequence). The CDR3 totals 15 residues. V shed 5 bases and J 1 base; nucleotides not matched to a gene: 5. With regard to this clone: The antigen remains unidentified.

General study results and limits: White British donors predominated, females outnumbered males, and clonal diversity was possibly underestimated. Every sample of the repertoires postdated the peak T cell response. Regions 160-218 and 743-854 held dominance among vaccine-associated CD4 TCRs, which spanned spike.

The sample in question was peripheral blood, obtained on day 0 of AZD1222 vaccination. The chain recombines TRBV19 with TRBJ2-7, with 10 bases fitting TRBD1. This receptor was obtained from an adult in good health. CDR3 nucleotide sequence: TGTGCCAGTAGTGCCCGGGACAGGGGTTCCTACGAGCAGTACTTC. Its protein is CASSARDRGSYEQYF.